Listed below are T cell receptor beta chains from one sample, sequenced in a study of OX40 agonist ivuxolimab in advanced cancers. Some clones are missing from TCRdb's copy, which holds only in-frame ones; the method was immunoSEQ multiplex PCR. The sample shows approximately 80,000 clones, 90% of them seen only once. The sequencing used CD4+ or CD8+ T cells sorted from blood, collected in a trial of the OX40 agonist ivuxolimab. The receptors come from an adult with an advanced solid tumor such as melanoma, head and neck, liver or kidney cancer. CDR3s include the opening cysteine and the closing phenylalanine or tryptophan. The D gene is left open where the match is weak. Expanded clones get a size class; other rows say once, few or many, or leave the size out.

v_gene,j_gene,d_gene,abundance,CDR3aa,CDR3nt
TRBV18,TRBJ2-3,TRBD2,NA,CASSPVWASGTDTQYF,TGTGCCAGCTCACCGGTTTGGGCTAGCGGAACAGATACGCAGTATTTT
TRBV4-1,TRBJ1-2,NA,NA,CASSQGDWVGGGYTF,TGCGCCAGCAGCCAAGGGGACTGGGTCGGAGGAGGCTACACCTTC
TRBV6-5,TRBJ1-1,NA,NA,CASSYSKNTEAFF,TGTGCCAGCAGTTACTCCAAGAACACTGAAGCTTTCTTT
TRBV5-1,TRBJ2-1,TRBD2,NA,CASSLTSGGAINEQFF,TGCGCCAGCAGCTTGACTAGCGGGGGGGCCATCAATGAGCAGTTCTTC
TRBV14,TRBJ1-2,NA,NA,CASSLGPSRAGYTF,TGTGCCAGCAGCCTTGGGCCTTCCCGCGCTGGCTACACCTTC
TRBV18,TRBJ2-3,NA,NA,CASSPRLSSTDTQYF,TGTGCCAGCTCACCACGGCTATCTAGCACAGATACGCAGTATTTT
TRBV7-9,TRBJ2-3,NA,NA,CASSLSSGSTDTQYF,TGTGCCAGCAGCTTATCCTCCGGCAGCACAGATACGCAGTATTTT
TRBV6-5,TRBJ1-1,TRBD1,NA,CASSYLSTGKNTEAFF,TGTGCCAGCAGTTACTTGTCGACAGGGAAGAACACTGAAGCTTTCTTT
TRBV5-1,TRBJ1-2,TRBD1,few,CASSFQGAEGYTF,TGCGCCAGCAGCTTCCAGGGGGCGGAGGGCTACACCTTC
TRBV25-1,TRBJ1-1,NA,few,CASSRQGYTEAFF,TGTGCCAGCAGTCGGCAGGGGTACACTGAAGCTTTCTTT
TRBV4-2,TRBJ2-7,NA,NA,CASRVNPSTGAESSYEQYF,TGTGCCAGCAGAGTCAACCCTTCAACTGGGGCGGAGAGCTCCTACGAGCAGTACTTC
TRBV6-6,TRBJ1-2,NA,few,CASRKDINLSYGYTF,TGTGCCAGCAGAAAAGACATTAACCTATCCTATGGCTACACCTTC
TRBV2,TRBJ1-2,NA,NA,CASSQGPAGGYTF,TGTGCCAGCAGCCAGGGACCCGCGGGCGGCTACACCTTC
TRBV11-2,TRBJ2-3,NA,once,CASSLSSGPDTQYF,TGTGCCAGCAGCTTGAGCTCGGGGCCAGATACGCAGTATTTT
TRBV19,TRBJ2-5,TRBD1,NA,CASSIQEPGQGEKKTQYF,TGTGCCAGTAGTATCCAAGAACCGGGACAGGGAGAGAAAAAGACCCAGTACTTC
TRBV27,TRBJ2-1,NA,NA,CASPDTLQYNEQFF,TGTGCCAGCCCCGATACATTACAGTACAATGAGCAGTTCTTC
TRBV30,TRBJ2-3,TRBD1,NA,CAWSVQGVRDRDTQYF,TGTGCCTGGAGTGTACAGGGGGTCCGGGACAGAGATACGCAGTATTTT
TRBV19,TRBJ2-2,NA,NA,CASSRRGPGELFF,TGTGCCAGTAGCCGGCGGGGTCCCGGGGAGCTGTTTTTT
TRBV4-1,TRBJ1-1,NA,once,CASSQDISRATTEAFF,TGCGCCAGCAGCCAAGATATCAGCCGGGCGACCACTGAAGCTTTCTTT
TRBV19,TRBJ1-2,TRBD1,once,CASSRSDRAGYTF,TGTGCCAGTAGTAGGTCAGACAGGGCCGGCTACACCTTC
TRBV30,TRBJ2-3,NA,NA,CAWRQKSTDTQYF,TGTGCCTGGCGACAGAAAAGCACAGATACGCAGTATTTT
TRBV5-1,TRBJ2-7,TRBD1,NA,CASSLARTGINEQYF,TGCGCCAGCAGCTTGGCGAGGACAGGGATCAACGAGCAGTACTTC
TRBV9,TRBJ2-6,NA,NA,CASSPLLGLGASGANVLTF,TGTGCCAGCAGCCCCCTTTTGGGGTTGGGGGCCTCTGGGGCCAACGTCCTGACTTTC
TRBV7-6,TRBJ2-5,TRBD2,NA,CASSPGTSGGQETQYF,TGTGCCAGCAGCCCCGGGACTAGCGGGGGTCAAGAGACCCAGTACTTC
TRBV7-7,TRBJ2-3,TRBD2,NA,CASSPGLAGATDTQYF,TGTGCTAGCAGCCCTGGACTAGCGGGGGCCACAGATACGCAGTATTTT
TRBV19,TRBJ1-5,NA,NA,CASSYRGEGMGNQPQHF,TGTGCCAGTAGCTACCGAGGAGAGGGAATGGGGAATCAGCCCCAGCATTTT
TRBV14,TRBJ2-1,NA,NA,CASSLINEQFF,TGTGCCAGCAGCCTTATCAATGAGCAGTTCTTC
TRBV27,TRBJ1-5,TRBD1,NA,CASSPRTGFIGNQPQHF,TGTGCCAGCAGTCCGCGGACAGGGTTCATCGGCAATCAGCCCCAGCATTTT
TRBV19,TRBJ1-1,NA,NA,CASSMGPGNTEAFF,TGTGCCAGTAGTATGGGACCCGGGAACACTGAAGCTTTCTTT
TRBV18,TRBJ2-5,NA,NA,CASSPQAGVETQYF,TGTGCCAGCTCACCGCAAGCCGGGGTGGAGACCCAGTACTTC
TRBV7-9,TRBJ2-5,TRBD2,NA,CASSSGLAGGPALRTQYF,TGTGCCAGCAGCTCAGGACTAGCGGGGGGGCCGGCGCTTAGGACCCAGTACTTC
TRBV18,TRBJ1-1,NA,NA,CASSRTGTPLEAFF,TGTGCCAGCTCACGGACCGGGACCCCCCTTGAAGCTTTCTTT
TRBV9,TRBJ2-1,TRBD2,NA,CASSVELAGGHSEQFF,TGTGCCAGCAGCGTAGAGCTAGCGGGGGGGCACAGTGAGCAGTTCTTC
TRBV7-6,TRBJ1-4,TRBD1,NA,CASSLASTGNNEKLFF,TGTGCCAGCAGCTTAGCTTCGACAGGGAATAATGAAAAACTGTTTTTT
TRBV6-5,TRBJ2-3,TRBD1,NA,CASRKTRGQGDTQYF,TGTGCCAGCAGAAAAACGAGGGGGCAGGGAGATACGCAGTATTTT
TRBV29-1,TRBJ1-2,TRBD1,NA,CSAGTGVDYGYTF,TGCAGCGCAGGGACAGGGGTTGACTATGGCTACACCTTC